The source of this T cell receptor beta chain is a study of shared clonotypes between healthy human individuals. On the study more broadly: A donor's plate count was three for CD4 naive and three for CD4 memory; CD8 naive had two and CD8 memory one.

Using roughly 180 ng DNA, roughly 33,000 T cell genomes, the sorted-subset replicate PCRs were run. Libraries were prepared by immunoSEQ multiplex PCR; TCRdb keeps only in-frame clonotypes and omits some of them. The sample lists more than 2 million clones, 80% to 95% occurring once. Only CD45RO-negative cells positively selected for CCR7 counted as naive CD8 cells, so terminally differentiated effector memory CD45RA+ cells were excluded. V was clipped by 0 bases and J by 2 bases, with 8 bases between them. There are 15 residues in the CDR3. Per the germline V gene, CDR1 is MNHEY and CDR2 is SMNVEV (reference sequence). Findings and caveats of the study: Estimated clonotype richness was generally higher in naive than memory subsets. An effect of sequencing depth on clonotype sharing among donors was expected.

Of note for this clone: Antigen unknown.

The sequenced material came from naive CD8+ T cells from PBMCs. The sequence was collected from a man between 18 and 35 years old in good health. Some clones in this sample may be carry-over from other donors' samples. V usage is TRBV27 and J usage is TRBJ2-1, with no clear D. CDR3 nucleotides: TGTGCCAGCAGTTTATCGTCCATCCCCTACAATGAGCAGTTCTTC. It codes for CASSLSSIPYNEQFF.